Following are 18 T cell receptor beta chains from one sample sequenced in a study of blood T cell repertoires in COVID-19. The data were produced by immunoSEQ multiplex PCR, yet TCRdb's version contains in-frame clones alone and is incomplete. Of 150,000 to 190,000 clones in the sample, under 90% are singletons; the top ten hold around 7%. Input material: PBMCs or T cells enriched from blood (not recorded which). The receptors here all came from a man over 45 who had recovered from COVID-19.

V usage is TRBV21-1 and J usage is TRBJ2-7; the table's D call TRBD1 went unverified against the DNA. TRBV21-1 constitutes a pseudogene. CDR3 length equals 14 residues. CDR3 DNA sequence: TGTGCCAGCAGCACTGAGACAGGCTGCTACGAGCAGTACTTC. Its translation is CASSTETGCYEQYF.

The chain carries TRBV7-8 and TRBJ1-3; the D gene is possibly TRBD1 (6 bases). Trimming took 5 bases from V and 5 from J, leaving 31 bases between them. Germline V gives CDR1 SGHVS, CDR2 FQNEAQ. The CDR3 length is 20 residues. The CDR3 nucleotides are TGTGCCAGCAGCCCGACCAGGGACCGAGTGGTAGGGGGGGAAAGAAACACCATATATTTT. Its protein is CASSPTRDRVVGGERNTIYF.

The chain joins TRBV7-3 to TRBJ2-3; TRBD2 is a possible D gene (6 bases). The V end was cut by 5 bases, the J end by 5 bases, with 23 bases between. From germline, CDR1 is SGHTA and CDR2 FQGTGA. The CDR3 has 17 residues. CDR3 nucleotide sequence: TGTGCCAGCAGCGTCCAGGGCGGGGTTCCCTCACGAGATACGCAGTATTTT. It yields the protein CASSVQGGVPSRDTQYF. The entire variable domain, with the rest obtained from reference TRBV7-3 and TRBJ2-3, is as follows: GAGVSQTPSNKVTEKGKYVELRCDPISGHTALYWYRQSLGQGPEFLIYFQGTGAADDSGLPNDRFFAVRPEGSVSTLKIQRTERGDSAVYLCASSVQGGVPSRDTQYFGPGTRLTVL.

The chain employs TRBV13 and TRBJ1-2; D perhaps matches TRBD1 (6 bases). V was clipped by 5 bases and J by 0 bases, with 13 bases between them. The CDR3 loop spans 15 amino acids. Germline V CDR1 and CDR2: PRHDT, FYEKMQ (reference sequence). CDR3 residues: CASSPRDIPNYGYTF. Written as DNA, the CDR3 is TGTGCCAGCAGCCCCCGGGACATACCTAACTATGGCTACACCTTC.

The gene calls are TRBV12-3 or TRBV12-4 and TRBJ1-1; 7 nucleotides agree with TRBD1. The CDR3 is made up of 13 amino acids. V shed 4 bases and J 4 bases; nucleotides not matched to a gene: 3. In nucleotides, the CDR3 is TGTGCCAGCAGTTCAGGGGGATTCACTGAAGCTTTCTTT. It specifies CASSSGGFTEAFF.

The CDR3 region is CASSQDLSGGASEQFF. As DNA, the CDR3 is TGCGCCAGCAGCCAAGATTTAAGCGGGGGGGCCTCGGAGCAGTTCTTC. This sequence joins TRBV4-1 and TRBJ2-1; 10 bases fit TRBD2. V lost 0 bases and J lost 10; bases outside the gene matches: 9. CDR3 length: 16 amino acids. Germline CDR1 and CDR2: MGHRA and YSYEKL.

This chain links TRBV3-1 (or the pseudogene TRBV3-2) with TRBJ2-5; D is unclear. This CDR3 is 13 amino acids long. Trimming removed 1 base at V and 5 bases at J, with 8 bases between. CDR1 and CDR2 (germline): LGHDT, YNNKEL (reference sequence). CDR3 coding DNA: TGTGCCAGCAGCCAAGTGTCAATGGAGACCCAGTACTTC. Residues: CASSQVSMETQYF.

The CDR3 loop reads CAPRRGVSYNEQFF. Written as DNA, the CDR3 is TGTGCCCCCCGGCGGGGGGTCTCCTACAATGAGCAGTTCTTC. The rearrangement links TRBV5-8 to TRBJ2-1; 8 nucleotides agree with TRBD2. The length of the CDR3 is 14 residues. Germline V CDR1 and CDR2: SGHTS, YDEGEE. With 10 bases clipped from V and 0 bases from J, the junction kept 6 bases outside the gene matches.

The chain couples TRBV7-6 to TRBJ2-7, with TRBD1 matching over 8 bases. V trimming: 5 bases; J trimming: 6 bases; junction bases outside the gene matches: 6. Germline lookup yields CDR1 SGHVS and CDR2 FNYEAQ. The CDR3 has 13 amino acids. CDR3 nucleotides: TGTGCCAGCAGCGCCATGACAGGGGCCGAGCAGTACTTC. Its translation is CASSAMTGAEQYF.

The chain links TRBV5-1 to TRBJ1-1, with D maybe TRBD1 (6 bases). V dropped 4 bases and J dropped 0 bases, with 19 bases sitting between them. The CDR3 extends over 17 amino acids. Germline V gene data show CDR1 as SGHRS and CDR2 as YFSETQ. CDR3 residues: CASSPYSGGLVNTEAFF. Written as DNA, the CDR3 is TGCGCCAGCAGCCCCTATTCTGGGGGCCTTGTGAACACTGAAGCTTTCTTT.

The chain joins TRBV5-1 to TRBJ1-1, with TRBD1 as a possible D gene (6 bases). This CDR3 contains 15 residues. Trimming removed 4 bases at V and 0 bases at J, with 13 bases between. In germline, CDR1 is SGHRS, CDR2 YFSETQ. The CDR3 region is CASSTKTGLNTEAFF. In DNA form, the CDR3 reads TGCGCCAGCAGCACCAAGACAGGACTGAACACTGAAGCTTTCTTT.

The chain combines TRBV3-1 (or the pseudogene TRBV3-2) with TRBJ2-2, with a tentative D call TRBD2 (7 bases). The CDR3 totals 15 residues. Deletions cut 8 bases from V and 6 bases from J, with 19 bases between. Germline V gene data show CDR1 as LGHDT and CDR2 as YNNKEL (reference sequence). The CDR3 region has the DNA TGTGCCAGCGAGGGGGGCGGGGGCCTTCCCGGGGAGCTGTTTTTT. Translated, it gives CASEGGGGLPGELFF.

This sequence joins TRBV6-5 and TRBJ2-2, with 9 bases fitting TRBD1. With 2 bases clipped from V and 3 bases from J, the junction kept 4 bases outside the gene matches. Germline V CDR1 and CDR2: MNHEY, SVGAGI. The CDR3 has 16 amino acids. The CDR3 is CASSYGGTGHTGELFF. DNA for the CDR3: TGTGCCAGCAGTTACGGGGGGACAGGGCACACCGGGGAGCTGTTTTTT.

V usage is TRBV25-1 and J usage is TRBJ1-1; D is ambiguous. This CDR3 comprises 12 residues. The V and J ends lost 8 bases and 4 bases respectively, with 11 bases between them. CDR1 is MGHDK, CDR2 SYGVNS, per germline. CDR3 DNA: TGTGCCAGCGGAGAACGAGGCACTGAAGCTTTCTTT. Translated: CASGERGTEAFF.

The chain uses TRBV7-2 and TRBJ1-5; TRBD1 aligns across 9 bases. CDR1 and CDR2 from the germline V gene are SGHTA and FQGNSA. This CDR3 is 17 amino acids long. V gave up 5 bases and J gave up 4 bases; unmatched junction bases: 12. CDR3 in DNA: TGTGCCAGCAGCCCCGAACGCAGGGGACAGGGTAATCAGCCCCAGCATTTT. The encoded protein is CASSPERRGQGNQPQHF.

The DNA for the CDR3 is TGTGCCACCAACTCTGCCTATGGCTACACCTTC. It yields the protein CATNSAYGYTF. The chain is built from TRBV6-4 and TRBJ1-2; D remains ambiguous. Germline V gene data show CDR1 as MRHNA and CDR2 as SNTAGT. This CDR3 has 11 residues. Trimming left V 10 bases short and J 4 bases short, with 10 bases between.

The V and J genes are TRBV7-9 and TRBJ1-2, with D unresolved. Germline CDR1 SEHNR, CDR2 FQNEAQ (reference sequence). Trimming took 0 bases from V and 6 from J, leaving 11 bases between them. The CDR3 sequence is 14 residues long. CDR3 sequence (DNA): TGTGCCAGCAGCTTAGCTGCCGACGGGAATGGCTACACCTTC. Encoded protein: CASSLAADGNGYTF.

The CDR3: CASSFQGLNTGELFF. In DNA, the CDR3 is TGTGCCAGCAGCTTCCAGGGGCTGAACACCGGGGAGCTGTTTTTT. This rearrangement joins TRBV11-3 to TRBJ2-2, with a possible D match to TRBD1 (6 bases). The CDR3 has 15 amino acids. V lost 3 bases to trimming and J lost 1 base, with 9 bases between them. Germline V gives CDR1 SGHNT, CDR2 YENEEA.